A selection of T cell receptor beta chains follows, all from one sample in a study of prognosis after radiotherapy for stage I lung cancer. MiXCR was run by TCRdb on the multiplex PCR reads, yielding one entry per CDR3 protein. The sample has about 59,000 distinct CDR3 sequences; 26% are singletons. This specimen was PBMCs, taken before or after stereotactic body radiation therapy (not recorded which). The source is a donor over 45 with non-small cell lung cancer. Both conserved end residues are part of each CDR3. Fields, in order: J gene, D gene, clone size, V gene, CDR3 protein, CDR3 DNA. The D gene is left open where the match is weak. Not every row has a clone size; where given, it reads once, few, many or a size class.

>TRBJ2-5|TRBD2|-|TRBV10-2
CASSDPTSGGAVETQYF
TGCGCCAGCAGTGATCCGACTAGCGGGGGGGCCGTTGAGACCCAGTACTTC
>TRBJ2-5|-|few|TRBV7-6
CASSLEYQETQYF
TGTGCCAGCAGCTTGGAATACCAAGAGACCCAGTACTTC
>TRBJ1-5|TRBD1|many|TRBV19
CASSDTGGGQPQHF
TGTGCCAGTAGTGACACAGGGGGCGGACAGCCCCAGCATTTT
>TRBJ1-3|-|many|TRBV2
CASGGRVAGNTIYF
TGTGCCAGCGGGGGAAGAGTGGCTGGAAACACCATATATTTT
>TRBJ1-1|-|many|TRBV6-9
CASSYSPGRNTEAFF
TGTGCCAGCAGTTACTCTCCAGGGAGGAATACTGAAGCTTTCTTT
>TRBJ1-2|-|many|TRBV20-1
CSARAGGGYGYTF
TGCAGTGCTCGGGCCGGGGGAGGCTATGGCTACACCTTC
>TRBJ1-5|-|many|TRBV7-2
CASSQEAAYQPQHF
TGTGCCAGCAGTCAGGAGGCGGCGTATCAGCCCCAGCATTTT
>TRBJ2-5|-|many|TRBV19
CASTPTLEGKETQYF
TGTGCCAGTACCCCCACGCTGGAGGGAAAAGAGACCCAGTACTTC
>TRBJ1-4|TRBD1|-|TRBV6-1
CDSSAKALYYRGKNEKLFF
TGTGACAGCAGTGCCAAGGCGCTTTACTACAGGGGGAAGAATGAAAAACTGTTTTTT
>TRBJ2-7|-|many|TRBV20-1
CSARDNRLRSSYEQYF
TGCAGTGCTAGAGACAATAGACTCAGAAGCTCCTACGAGCAGTACTTC
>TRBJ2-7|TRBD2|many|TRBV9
CASSVGFSSGTYEQYF
TGTGCCAGCAGCGTAGGTTTTAGTAGCGGGACTTACGAGCAGTACTTC
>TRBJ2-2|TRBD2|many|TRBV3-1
CASSRHRSRGGTGELFF
TGTGCCAGCAGCCGTCACAGGAGCCGGGGGGGCACCGGGGAGCTGTTTTTT
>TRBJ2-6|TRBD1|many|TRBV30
CAWNRGFSSGANVLTF
TGTGCCTGGAACAGGGGGTTTAGCTCTGGGGCCAACGTCCTGACTTTC
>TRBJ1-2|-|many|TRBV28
CASSSVSGPRYGYTF
TGTGCCAGCAGCTCAGTTTCAGGGCCTAGGTATGGCTACACCTTC
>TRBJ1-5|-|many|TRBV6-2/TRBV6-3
CASSETGNQPRHF
TGTGCCAGCAGTGAGACCGGGAATCAGCCCCGGCATTTT
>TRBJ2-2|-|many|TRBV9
CASSVPGKNTGELFF
TGTGCCAGCAGCGTACCAGGGAAGAACACCGGGGAGCTGTTTTTT
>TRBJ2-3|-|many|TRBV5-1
CASKGEAFSTDTQYF
TGCGCCAGCAAGGGGGAAGCGTTTAGCACAGATACGCAGTATTTT
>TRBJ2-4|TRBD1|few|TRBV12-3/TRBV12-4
CASSPTPGTGEGENIQYF
TGTGCCAGCAGTCCAACCCCCGGGACAGGGGAAGGGGAAAACATTCAGTACTTC
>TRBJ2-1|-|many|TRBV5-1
CASTFQGSSYNEQFF
TGCGCCAGCACCTTCCAGGGTAGCTCCTACAATGAGCAGTTCTTC